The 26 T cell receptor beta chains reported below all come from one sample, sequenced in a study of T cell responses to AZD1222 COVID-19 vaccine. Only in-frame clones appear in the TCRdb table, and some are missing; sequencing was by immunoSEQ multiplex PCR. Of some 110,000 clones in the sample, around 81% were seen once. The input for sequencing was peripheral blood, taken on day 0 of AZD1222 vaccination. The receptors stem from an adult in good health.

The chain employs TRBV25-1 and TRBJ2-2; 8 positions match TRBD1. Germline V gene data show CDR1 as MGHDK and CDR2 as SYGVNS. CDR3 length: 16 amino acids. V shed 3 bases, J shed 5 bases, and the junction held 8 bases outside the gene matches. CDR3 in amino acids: CASSDGDRSLTGELFF. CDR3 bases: TGTGCCAGCAGTGATGGGGACAGGAGCCTGACCGGGGAGCTGTTTTTT.

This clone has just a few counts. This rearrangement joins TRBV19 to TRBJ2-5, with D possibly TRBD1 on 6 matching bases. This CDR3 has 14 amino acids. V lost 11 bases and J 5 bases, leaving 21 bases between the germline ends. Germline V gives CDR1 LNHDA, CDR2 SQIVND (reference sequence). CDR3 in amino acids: CAGPGQLQEETQYF. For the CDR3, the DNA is TGTGCCGGCCCCGGACAGCTTCAGGAGGAGACCCAGTACTTC.

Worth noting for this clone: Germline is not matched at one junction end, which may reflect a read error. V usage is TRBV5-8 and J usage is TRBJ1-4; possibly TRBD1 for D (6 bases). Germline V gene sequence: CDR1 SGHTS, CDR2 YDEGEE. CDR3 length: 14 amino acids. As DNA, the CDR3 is TGTGCCAGCAGCCCCTCAGGACAGCCCCATATGAAATGGTTT. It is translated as CASSPSGQPHMKWF. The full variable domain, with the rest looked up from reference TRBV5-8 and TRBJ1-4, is EAGVTQSPTHLIKTRGQQATLRCSPISGHTSVYWYQQALGLGLQFLLWYDEGEERNRGNFPPRFSGRQFPNYSSELNVNALELEDSALYLCASSPSGQPHMKWFGSGTQLSVL.

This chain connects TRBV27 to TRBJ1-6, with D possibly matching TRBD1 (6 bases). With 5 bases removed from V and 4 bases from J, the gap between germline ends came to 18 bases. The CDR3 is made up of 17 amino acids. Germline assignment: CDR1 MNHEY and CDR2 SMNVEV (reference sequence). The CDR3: CASSGGAFGSYNSPLHF. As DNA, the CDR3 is TGTGCCAGCAGTGGGGGCGCCTTCGGATCTTATAATTCACCCCTCCACTTT.

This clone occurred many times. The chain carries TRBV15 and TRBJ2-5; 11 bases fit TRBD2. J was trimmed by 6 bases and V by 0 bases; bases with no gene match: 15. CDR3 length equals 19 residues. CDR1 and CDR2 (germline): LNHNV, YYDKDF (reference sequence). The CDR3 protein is CATSREGEGLADHFKTQYF. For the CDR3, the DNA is TGTGCCACCAGCAGAGAGGGGGAGGGACTAGCGGACCATTTTAAGACCCAGTACTTC.

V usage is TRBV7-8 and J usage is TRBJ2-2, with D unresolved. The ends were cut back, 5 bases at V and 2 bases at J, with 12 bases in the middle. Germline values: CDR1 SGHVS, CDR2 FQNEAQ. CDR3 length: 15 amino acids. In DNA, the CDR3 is TGTGCCAGCAGCCTGTTGGCACCAAACACCGGGGAGCTGTTTTTT. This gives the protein CASSLLAPNTGELFF.

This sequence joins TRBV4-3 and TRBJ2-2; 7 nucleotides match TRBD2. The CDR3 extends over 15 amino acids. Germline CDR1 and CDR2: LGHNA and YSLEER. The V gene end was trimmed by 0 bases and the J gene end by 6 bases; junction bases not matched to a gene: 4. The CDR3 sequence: CASSQDRGLAGELFF. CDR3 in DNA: TGCGCCAGCAGCCAAGATCGAGGACTAGCCGGGGAGCTGTTTTTT.

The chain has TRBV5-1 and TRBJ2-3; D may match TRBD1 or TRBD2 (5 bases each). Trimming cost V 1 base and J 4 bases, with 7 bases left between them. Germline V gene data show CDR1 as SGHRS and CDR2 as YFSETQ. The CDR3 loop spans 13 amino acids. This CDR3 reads CASSLSGPDTQYF. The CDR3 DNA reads TGCGCCAGCAGCTTGTCGGGGCCAGATACGCAGTATTTT.

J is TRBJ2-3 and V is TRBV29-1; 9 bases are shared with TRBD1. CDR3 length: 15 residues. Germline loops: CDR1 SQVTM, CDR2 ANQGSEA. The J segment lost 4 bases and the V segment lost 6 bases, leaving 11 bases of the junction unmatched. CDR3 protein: CSVRAGTGPADTQYF. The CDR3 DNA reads TGCAGCGTCCGGGCGGGGACAGGGCCCGCAGATACGCAGTATTTT.

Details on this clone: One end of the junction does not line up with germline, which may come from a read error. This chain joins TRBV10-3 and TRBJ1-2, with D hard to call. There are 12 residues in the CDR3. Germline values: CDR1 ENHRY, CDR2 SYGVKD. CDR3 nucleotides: TGTGCCATCAGTGAGATCGGTTATAAGACGATTTTC. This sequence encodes CAISEIGYKTIF.

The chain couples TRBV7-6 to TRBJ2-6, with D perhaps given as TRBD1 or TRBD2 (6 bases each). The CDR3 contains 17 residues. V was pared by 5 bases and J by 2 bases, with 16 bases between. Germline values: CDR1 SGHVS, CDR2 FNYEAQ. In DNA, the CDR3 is TGTGCCAGCAGCCCCACGCTCGGGGGCGCTGGGGCCAACGTCCTGACTTTC. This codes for CASSPTLGGAGANVLTF.

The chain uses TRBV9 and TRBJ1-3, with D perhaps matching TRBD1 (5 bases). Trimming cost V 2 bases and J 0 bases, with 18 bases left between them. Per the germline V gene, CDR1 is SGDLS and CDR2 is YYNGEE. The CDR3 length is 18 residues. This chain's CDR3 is CASSVGGTGLYSGNTIYF. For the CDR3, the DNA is TGTGCCAGCAGCGTCGGGGGGACTGGGCTGTACTCTGGAAACACCATATATTTT.

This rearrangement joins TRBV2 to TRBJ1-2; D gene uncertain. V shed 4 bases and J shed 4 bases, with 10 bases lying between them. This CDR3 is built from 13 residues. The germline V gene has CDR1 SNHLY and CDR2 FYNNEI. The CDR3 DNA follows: TGTGCCAGCAGTGTCCAGGAACTCTATGGCTACACCTTC. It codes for CASSVQELYGYTF.

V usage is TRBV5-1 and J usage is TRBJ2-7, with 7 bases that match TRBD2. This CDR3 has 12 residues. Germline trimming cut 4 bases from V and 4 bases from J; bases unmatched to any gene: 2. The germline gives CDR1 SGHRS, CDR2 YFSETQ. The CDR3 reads CASSMGGYEQYF. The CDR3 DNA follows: TGCGCCAGCAGCATGGGGGGGTACGAGCAGTACTTC.

CDR3 coding DNA: TGTGCCAGCAGCCTTACAGGGGGCCTCTATGGCTACACCTTC. Its translation: CASSLTGGLYGYTF. The J gene is TRBJ1-2, the V gene TRBV7-9, with TRBD1 matching over 9 bases. The CDR3 sequence is 14 residues long. The germline V gene encodes CDR1 SEHNR and CDR2 FQNEAQ (reference sequence). The ends lost 5 bases at V and 4 bases at J; junction bases unmatched: 5.

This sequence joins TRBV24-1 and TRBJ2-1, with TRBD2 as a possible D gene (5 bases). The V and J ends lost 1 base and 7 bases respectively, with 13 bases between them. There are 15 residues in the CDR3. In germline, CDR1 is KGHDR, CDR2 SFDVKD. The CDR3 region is CATSDLLDSINEQFF. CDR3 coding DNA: TGTGCCACCAGTGATTTATTGGACTCCATTAATGAGCAGTTCTTC.

Here the CDR3 reads CASSIERQGYSPLHF. CDR3 nucleotide sequence: TGTGCCAGCAGCATAGAACGACAGGGCTATTCACCCCTCCACTTT. The rearrangement links TRBV27 to TRBJ1-6; 7 bases are shared with TRBD1. Germline V gene data show CDR1 as MNHEY and CDR2 as SMNVEV (reference sequence). This CDR3 contains 15 residues. V was pared by 6 bases and J by 8 bases, with 10 bases of the junction left unmatched.

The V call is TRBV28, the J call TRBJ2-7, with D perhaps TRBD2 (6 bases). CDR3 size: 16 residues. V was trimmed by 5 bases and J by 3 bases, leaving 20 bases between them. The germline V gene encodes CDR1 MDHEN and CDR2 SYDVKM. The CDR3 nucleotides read TGTGCCAGCAGTCCCTCAGGGACTGGTTACAACTACGAGCAGTACTTC. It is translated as CASSPSGTGYNYEQYF. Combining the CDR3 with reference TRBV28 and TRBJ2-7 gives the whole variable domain DVKVTQSSRYLVKRTGEKVFLECVQDMDHENMFWYRQDPGLGLRLIYFSYDVKMKEKGDIPEGYSVSREKKERFSLILESASTNQTSMYLCASSPSGTGYNYEQYFGPGTRLTVT.

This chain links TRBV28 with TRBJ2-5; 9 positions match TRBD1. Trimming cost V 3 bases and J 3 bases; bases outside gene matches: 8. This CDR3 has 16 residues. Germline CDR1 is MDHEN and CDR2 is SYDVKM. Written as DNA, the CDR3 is TGTGCCAGCAGTTTTTCTGGACAGGGGTTGGAAGAGACCCAGTACTTC. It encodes CASSFSGQGLEETQYF.

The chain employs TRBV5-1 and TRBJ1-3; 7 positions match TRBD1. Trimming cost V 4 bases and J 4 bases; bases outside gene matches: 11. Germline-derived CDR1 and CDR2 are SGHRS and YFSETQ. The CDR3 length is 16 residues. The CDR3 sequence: CASSETGQKQGNTIYF. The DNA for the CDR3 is TGCGCCAGCAGCGAAACGGGACAGAAGCAGGGAAACACCATATATTTT.

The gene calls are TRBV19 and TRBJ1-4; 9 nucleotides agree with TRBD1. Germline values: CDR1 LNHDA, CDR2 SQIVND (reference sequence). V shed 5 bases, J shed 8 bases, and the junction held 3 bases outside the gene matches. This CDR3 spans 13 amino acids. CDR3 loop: CASSVDRGEKLFF. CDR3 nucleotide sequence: TGTGCCAGTAGTGTCGACAGGGGGGAAAAACTGTTTTTT.

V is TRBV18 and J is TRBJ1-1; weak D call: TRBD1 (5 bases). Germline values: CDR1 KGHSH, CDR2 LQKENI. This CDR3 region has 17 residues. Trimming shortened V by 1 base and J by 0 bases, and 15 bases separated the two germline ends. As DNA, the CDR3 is TGTGCCAGCTCACCACGGGTTCCGGCGGACATGAACACTGAAGCTTTCTTT. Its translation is CASSPRVPADMNTEAFF.

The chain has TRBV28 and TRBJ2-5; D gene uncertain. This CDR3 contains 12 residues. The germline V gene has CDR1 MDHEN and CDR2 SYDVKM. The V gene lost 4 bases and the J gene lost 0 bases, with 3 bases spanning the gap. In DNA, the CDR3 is TGTGCCAGCAGTTGGGACCAAGAGACCCAGTACTTC. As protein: CASSWDQETQYF.

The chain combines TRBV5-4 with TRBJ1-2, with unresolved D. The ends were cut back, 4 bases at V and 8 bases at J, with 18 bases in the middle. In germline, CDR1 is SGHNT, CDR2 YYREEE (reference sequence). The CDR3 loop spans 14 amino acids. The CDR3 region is CASSLHRRHYGYTF. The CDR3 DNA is TGTGCCAGCAGCCTTCATCGGCGACATTACGGCTACACCTTC.

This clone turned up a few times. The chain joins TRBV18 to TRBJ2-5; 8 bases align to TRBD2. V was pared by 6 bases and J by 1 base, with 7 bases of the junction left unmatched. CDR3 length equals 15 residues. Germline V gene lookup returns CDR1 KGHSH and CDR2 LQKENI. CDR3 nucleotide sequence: TGTGCCAGCTCCCCCCGCGGGGGGCCCCAAGAGACCCAGTACTTC. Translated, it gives CASSPRGGPQETQYF.

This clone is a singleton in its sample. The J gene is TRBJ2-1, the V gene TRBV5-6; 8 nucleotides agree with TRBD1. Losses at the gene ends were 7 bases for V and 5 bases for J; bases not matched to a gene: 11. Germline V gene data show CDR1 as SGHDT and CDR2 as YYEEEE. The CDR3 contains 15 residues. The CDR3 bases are TGTGCCAGCCTCGCCTTAGGACAGGGACACAATGAGCAGTTCTTC. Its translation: CASLALGQGHNEQFF. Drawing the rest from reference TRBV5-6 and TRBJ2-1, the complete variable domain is DAGVTQSPTHLIKTRGQQVTLRCSPKSGHDTVSWYQQALGQGPQFIFQYYEEEERQRGNFPDRFSGHQFPNYSSELNVNALLLGDSALYLCASLALGQGHNEQFFGPGTRLTVL.